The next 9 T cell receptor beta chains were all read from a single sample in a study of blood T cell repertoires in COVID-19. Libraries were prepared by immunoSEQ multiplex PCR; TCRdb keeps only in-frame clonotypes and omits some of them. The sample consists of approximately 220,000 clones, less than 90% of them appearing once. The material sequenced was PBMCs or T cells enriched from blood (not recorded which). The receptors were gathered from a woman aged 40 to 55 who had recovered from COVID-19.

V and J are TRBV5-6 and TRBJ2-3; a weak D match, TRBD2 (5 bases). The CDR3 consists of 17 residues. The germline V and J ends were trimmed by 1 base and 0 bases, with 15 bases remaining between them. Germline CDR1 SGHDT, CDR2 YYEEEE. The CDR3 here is CASSLPLRVASTDTQYF. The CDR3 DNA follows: TGTGCCAGCAGCTTGCCCCTGAGGGTAGCGAGCACAGATACGCAGTATTTT.

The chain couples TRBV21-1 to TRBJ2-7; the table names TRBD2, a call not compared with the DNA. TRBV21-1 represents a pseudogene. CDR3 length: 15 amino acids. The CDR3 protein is CASSGTSGTPYEQYF. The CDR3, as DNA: TGTGCCAGCAGTGGGACTAGCGGGACCCCCTACGAGCAGTACTTC.

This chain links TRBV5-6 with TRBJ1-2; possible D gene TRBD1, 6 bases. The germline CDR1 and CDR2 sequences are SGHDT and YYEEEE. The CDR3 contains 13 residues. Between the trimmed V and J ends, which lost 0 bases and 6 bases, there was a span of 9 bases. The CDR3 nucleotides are TGTGCCAGCAGCTTGGCAGGGGACCATGGCTACACCTTC. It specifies CASSLAGDHGYTF.

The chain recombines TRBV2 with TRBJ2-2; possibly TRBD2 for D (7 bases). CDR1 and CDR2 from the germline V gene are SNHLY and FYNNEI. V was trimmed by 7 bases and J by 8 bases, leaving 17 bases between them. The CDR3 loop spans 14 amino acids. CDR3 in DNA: TGTGCCAGCAAGTGGGGGCGGGAGCCGGGGGAGCTGTTTTTT. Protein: CASKWGREPGELFF. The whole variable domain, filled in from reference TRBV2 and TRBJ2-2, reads EPEVTQTPSHQVTQMGQEVILRCVPISNHLYFYWYRQILGQKVEFLVSFYNNEISEKSEIFDDQFSVERPDGSNFTLKIRSTKLEDSAMYFCASKWGREPGELFFGEGSRLTVL.

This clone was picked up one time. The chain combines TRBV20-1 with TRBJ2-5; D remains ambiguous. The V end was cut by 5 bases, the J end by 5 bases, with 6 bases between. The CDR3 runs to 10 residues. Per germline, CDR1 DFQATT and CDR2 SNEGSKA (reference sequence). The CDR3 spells CSAQAETQYF. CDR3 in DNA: TGCAGTGCTCAAGCTGAGACCCAGTACTTC.

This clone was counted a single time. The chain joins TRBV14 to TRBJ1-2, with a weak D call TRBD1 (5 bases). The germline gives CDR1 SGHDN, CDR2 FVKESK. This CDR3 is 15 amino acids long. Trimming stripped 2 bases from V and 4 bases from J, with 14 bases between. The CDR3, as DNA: TGTGCCAGCAGCCAAAGGGGCAGGAATACCTATGGCTACACCTTC. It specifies CASSQRGRNTYGYTF.

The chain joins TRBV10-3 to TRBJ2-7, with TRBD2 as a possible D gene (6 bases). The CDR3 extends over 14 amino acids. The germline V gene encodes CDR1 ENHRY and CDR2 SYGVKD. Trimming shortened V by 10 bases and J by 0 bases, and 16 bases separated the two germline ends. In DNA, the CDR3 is TGTGCCACCCGTGGAGCGGGCAACTCCTACGAGCAGTACGTC. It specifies CATRGAGNSYEQYV.

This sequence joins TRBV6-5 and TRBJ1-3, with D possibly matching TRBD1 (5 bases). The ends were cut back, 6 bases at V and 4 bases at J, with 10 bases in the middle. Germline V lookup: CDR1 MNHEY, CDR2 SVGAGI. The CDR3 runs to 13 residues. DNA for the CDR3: TGTGCCAGCAGGCCGGGGGGAGGAAACACCATATATTTT. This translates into CASRPGGGNTIYF.

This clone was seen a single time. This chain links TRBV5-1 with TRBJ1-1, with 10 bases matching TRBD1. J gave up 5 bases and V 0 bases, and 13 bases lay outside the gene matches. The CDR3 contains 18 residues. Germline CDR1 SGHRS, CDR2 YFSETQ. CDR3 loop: CASSLVGTGVRIYTEAFF. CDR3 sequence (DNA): TGCGCCAGCAGCTTGGTCGGGACAGGGGTGAGGATTTATACTGAAGCTTTCTTT.